Detailed here is one TCR beta chain. These data belong to a study of T-cell reconstitution after alpha-beta-depleted transplantation in children. The germline gives CDR1 DFQATT, CDR2 SNEGSKA (reference sequence). V trimming: 1 base; J trimming: 0 bases; junction bases outside the gene matches: 6. This CDR3 has 18 residues. During its preparation, the TCRbeta library received unique molecular identifiers. A single record per CDR3 protein comes from TCRdb applying MiXCR to the PCR reads. The repertoire holds some 500,000 distinct CDR3 sequences, with roughly 18% as singletons. The clonotype originates from a human donor who donated a stem cell graft to a child with acute lymphoblastic leukemia. The specimen comprised PBMCs from the stem cell graft donor, sampled from the stem cell graft. This chain links TRBV20-1 with TRBJ2-1; 13 bases align to TRBD2. Here the CDR3 reads CSARGPGLAGPSYNEQFF. The CDR3 coding sequence is TGCAGTGCTAGAGGCCCGGGACTAGCGGGGCCCTCCTACAATGAGCAGTTCTTC.